This TCR beta chain appears in the sequencing data of a study of blood T cells in healthy people across ages. The ends lost 2 bases at V and 4 bases at J; junction bases unmatched: 11. CDR1 and CDR2 from the germline V gene are WSHSY and SAAADI. The CDR3 is made up of 18 amino acids. A note on this clonotype: Its antigen is currently unknown.

The study's findings and limits: A roughly linear age-dependent decrease characterized TCR beta diversity per million T cells.

Primed by a sample-barcoded 5' primer and a J-beta primer mix, a second PCR proceeded for about 7 to 11 cycles. TCRdb re-called the 5' RACE reads through MiXCR, storing one row per CDR3 protein. The sample includes about 1 million distinct CDR3 sequences, around 45% seen only once; the top ten take about 19%. V gene TRBV10-2 combines with J gene TRBJ2-7; 13 nucleotides align to TRBD2. Sample: blood. The sequence was obtained from a woman between 55 and 75 years old in good health. The CDR3 sequence is CASSEGGLAGSRGYEQYF. In nucleotides, the CDR3 is TGCGCCAGCAGTGAGGGGGGACTAGCGGGGAGCCGAGGTTACGAGCAGTACTTC.